This T cell receptor beta chain was observed in a study of Ad26.COV2.S vaccination and SARS-CoV-2 variants (TCRdb year 2021). About the full investigation: Vaccine-arm donors came from COV1001, a multicentre, randomized, double-blind, placebo-controlled phase I-IIa trial of Ad26.COV2.S in healthy adults. Ad26.COV2.S was given intramuscularly at 5x10^10 or 1x10^11 viral particles, as a single shot or as two shots 56 days apart. TCRbeta repertoire sequencing was used to assess the specificity and breadth of SARS-CoV-2-reactive T cell receptors after Ad26.COV2.S vaccination. The TCR-sequenced set comprised approximately 30 samples: some 19 Ad26.COV2.S vaccine recipients, 5 placebo recipients and 8 SARS-CoV-2 convalescent individuals. Trial participants were randomized into five groups of five, in which low-dose or high-dose Ad26.COV2.S was given once or twice, or placebo was given on both occasions. Blinding of investigators to trial group allocation was maintained during experiments and outcome assessment.

The sample's treatment or condition label, decoded: about 20 received Ad26.COV2.S at low or high dose, single or two shots; roughly five received placebo; per-sample allocation not given. Repertoires of vaccine and placebo recipients were sequenced from samples taken on day 63 after the first injection. Between 29 July and 7 August 2020, Cohort 1b enrolled some 25 adults aged 18-55 years at one site in Boston, USA. Ad26.COV2.S was a replication-incompetent adenovirus type 26 vector that expressed a prefusion-stabilized SARS-CoV-2 spike protein derived from the original Wuhan strain. What the work shows at the level of the full study, not this receptor alone: Compared with placebo recipients, Ad26.COV2.S recipients showed higher spike-specific TCR breadth (P = 0.0014). Vaccine and placebo recipients had comparable non-spike TCR breadth, which fits with the vaccine containing only spike. The authors noted that the TCR breadth and depth analyses may have underestimated total T cell responses. After vaccination, spike-specific CD8+ and CD4+ T cell responses were reported to show substantial breadth. The study lacked the statistical power to compare responses across vaccine doses or regimens.

Inclusive of the bounding cysteine and phenylalanine, the CDR3 is 17 residues long. CDR3 DNA only is kept here, 51 bases in frame from base 1. Based on the germline V gene, the CDR1 and CDR2 sequences are ENHRY and SYGVKD. The immunoSEQ Assay was the method used to sequence TCRbeta CDR3 regions. After extraction, genomic DNA underwent amplification by bias-controlled multiplex PCR, followed by high-throughput sequencing. In the authors' own workflow: To quantify the absolute abundance of each unique TCRbeta CDR3 region, sequences were collapsed and filtered. T cell fraction was estimated by normalization of TCRbeta template counts to usable DNA, with usable DNA being measured through amplification of reference genes present in all nucleated cells. Repertoire TCRs were annotated as SARS-CoV-2-specific when V gene, CDR3 amino acid sequence and J gene were exactly matched to a known reactive TCR set. The reference SARS-CoV-2 TCR set came from MIRA and was filtered for enrichment in COVID-19-positive ImmuneCODE repertoires, removing public or cross-reactive TCRs. Based on the MIRA antigens, annotated TCRs were further analysed at the level of specific ORF or position within ORF. Breadth was defined as the number of annotated unique rearrangements divided by the total number of unique productive rearrangements, and depth was defined as the summed frequency of the annotated unique rearrangements. Two-sided Wilcoxon rank-sum tests were used to compare TCR breadth between groups. Drawn from immuneACCESS, this table holds only the in-frame rearrangements with V and J called that TCRdb kept. Clones are partly lost; checked studies trace under half to an unresolved V gene and leave the rest unexplained. The V and J calls and clone size come from that table; D and trimming were worked out from the DNA. For this sample there are about 680,000 clones; roughly 90% appear just once. The top ten clonotypes cover about 1.5% of the sample.

Turning to this clone: Its antigen is currently not known. A junction boundary mismatches the germline segment, possibly from a read error.

The sequence joins TRBV10-3 to TRBJ2-1; 10 bases in the junction line up with TRBD2. This specimen was peripheral blood, taken in a trial of Ad26.COV2.S vaccine versus placebo. The receptor was isolated from a person between 18 and 65 years old who received the Ad26.COV2.S COVID-19 vaccine or a placebo. The DNA sequence follows: TGTGCCATCAGTGGGGCTAGCGGGAGACCCCCCTACAATAAGCAGTTCTTC. The resulting protein is CAISGASGRPPYNKQFF.